This T cell receptor beta chain came from a study of OX40 agonist ivuxolimab in advanced cancers. The sample holds a few counts of this clone. Produced via immunoSEQ multiplex PCR; TCRdb's table is partial and in-frame only. There are around 18,000 clones in the sample; 65% to 90% occur only once, and 10% to 15% lies in the top ten. Unmatched junction bases numbered 7, after V lost 7 bases and J lost 6 bases. CDR3 length: 13 amino acids. In germline, CDR1 is MGHDK, CDR2 SYGVNS. This TCR was sampled from an adult with an advanced solid tumor such as melanoma, head and neck, liver or kidney cancer. The sample here was CD4+ or CD8+ T cells sorted from blood, taken in a trial of the OX40 agonist ivuxolimab. The V call is TRBV25-1, the J call TRBJ2-5, with 8 positions matching TRBD2. CDR3 sequence (DNA): TGTGCCAGCAAGGGCAGCGGGGGTCAGACCCAGTACTTC. Translated: CASKGSGGQTQYF.